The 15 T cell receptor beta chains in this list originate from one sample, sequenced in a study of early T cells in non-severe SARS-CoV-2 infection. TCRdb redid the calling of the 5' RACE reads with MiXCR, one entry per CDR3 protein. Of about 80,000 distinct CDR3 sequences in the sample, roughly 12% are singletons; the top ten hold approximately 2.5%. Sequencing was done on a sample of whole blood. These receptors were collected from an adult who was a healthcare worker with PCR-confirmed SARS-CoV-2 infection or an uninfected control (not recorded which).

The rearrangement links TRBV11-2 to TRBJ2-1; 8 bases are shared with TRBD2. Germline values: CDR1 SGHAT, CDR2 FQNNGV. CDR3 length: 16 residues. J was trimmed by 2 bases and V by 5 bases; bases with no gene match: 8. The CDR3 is CASSPARRGAYNEQFF. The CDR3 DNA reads TGTGCCAGCAGCCCAGCTAGGCGGGGGGCCTACAATGAGCAGTTCTTC.

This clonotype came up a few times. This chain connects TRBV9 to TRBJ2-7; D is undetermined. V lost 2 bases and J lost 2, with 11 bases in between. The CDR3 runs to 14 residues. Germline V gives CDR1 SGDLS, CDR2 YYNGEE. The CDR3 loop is CASSVSAQPYEQYF. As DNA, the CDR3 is TGTGCCAGCAGCGTCTCGGCGCAGCCCTACGAGCAGTACTTC.

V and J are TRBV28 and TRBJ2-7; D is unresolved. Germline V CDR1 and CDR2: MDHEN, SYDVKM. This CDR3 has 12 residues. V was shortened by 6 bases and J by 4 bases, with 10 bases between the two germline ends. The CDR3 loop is CASSSGRYEQYF. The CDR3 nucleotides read TGTGCCAGCAGCTCTGGTAGGTACGAGCAGTACTTC.

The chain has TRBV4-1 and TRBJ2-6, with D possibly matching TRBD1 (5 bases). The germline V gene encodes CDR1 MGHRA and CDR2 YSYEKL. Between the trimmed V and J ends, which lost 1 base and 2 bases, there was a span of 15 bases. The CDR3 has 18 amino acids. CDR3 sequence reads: CASSQGLQGTPGANVLTF. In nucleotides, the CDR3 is TGCGCCAGCAGCCAAGGACTTCAGGGCACCCCTGGGGCCAACGTCCTGACTTTC.

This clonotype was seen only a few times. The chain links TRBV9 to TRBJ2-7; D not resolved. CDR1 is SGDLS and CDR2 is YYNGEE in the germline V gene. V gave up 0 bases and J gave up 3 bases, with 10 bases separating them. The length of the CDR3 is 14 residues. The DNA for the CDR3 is TGTGCCAGCAGCGTAGGGATCGGAGACTACGAGCAGTACTTC. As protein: CASSVGIGDYEQYF.

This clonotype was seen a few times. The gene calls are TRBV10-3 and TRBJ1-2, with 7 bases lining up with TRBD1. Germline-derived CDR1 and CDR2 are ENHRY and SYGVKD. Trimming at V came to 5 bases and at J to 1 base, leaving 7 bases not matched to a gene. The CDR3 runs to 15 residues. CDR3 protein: CAISLPGQLNYGYTF. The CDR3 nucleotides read TGTGCCATCAGTCTACCGGGACAGCTTAACTATGGCTACACCTTC.

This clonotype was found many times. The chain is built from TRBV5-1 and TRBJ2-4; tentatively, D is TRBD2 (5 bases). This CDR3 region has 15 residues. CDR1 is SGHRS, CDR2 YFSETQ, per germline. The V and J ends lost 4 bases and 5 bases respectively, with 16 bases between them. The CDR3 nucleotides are TGCGCCAGCAGCCCGTTAGTTGGGCGGGAAAACATTCAGTACTTC. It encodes CASSPLVGRENIQYF. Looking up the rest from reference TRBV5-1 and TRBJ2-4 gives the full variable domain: KAGVTQTPRYLIKTRGQQVTLSCSPISGHRSVSWYQQTPGQGLQFLFEYFSETQRNKGNFPGRFSGRQFSNSRSEMNVSTLELGDSALYLCASSPLVGRENIQYFGAGTRLSVL.

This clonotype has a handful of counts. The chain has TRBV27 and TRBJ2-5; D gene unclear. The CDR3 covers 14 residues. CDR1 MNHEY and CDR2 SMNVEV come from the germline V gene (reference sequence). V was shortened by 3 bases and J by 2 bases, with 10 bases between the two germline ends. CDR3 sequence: CASSFVGEQETQYF. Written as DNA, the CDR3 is TGTGCCAGCAGTTTCGTGGGTGAACAAGAGACCCAGTACTTC.

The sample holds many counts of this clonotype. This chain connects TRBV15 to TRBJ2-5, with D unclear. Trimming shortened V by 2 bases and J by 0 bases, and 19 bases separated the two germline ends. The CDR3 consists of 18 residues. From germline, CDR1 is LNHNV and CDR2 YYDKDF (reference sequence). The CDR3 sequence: CATSRPLIGVWYQETQYF. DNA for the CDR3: TGTGCCACCAGCAGACCTTTAATAGGAGTTTGGTACCAAGAGACCCAGTACTTC.

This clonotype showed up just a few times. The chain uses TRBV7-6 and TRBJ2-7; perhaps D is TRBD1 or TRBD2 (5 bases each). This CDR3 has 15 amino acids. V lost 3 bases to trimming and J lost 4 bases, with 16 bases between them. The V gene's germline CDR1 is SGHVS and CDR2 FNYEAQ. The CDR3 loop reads CASSFMGPRPYEQYF. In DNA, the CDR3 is TGTGCCAGCAGCTTTATGGGACCACGGCCATACGAGCAGTACTTC. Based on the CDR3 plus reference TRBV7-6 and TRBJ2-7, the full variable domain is GAGVSQSPRYKVTKRGQDVALRCDPISGHVSLYWYRQALGQGPEFLTYFNYEAQQDKSGLPNDRFSAERPEGSISTLTIQRTEQRDSAMYRCASSFMGPRPYEQYFGPGTRLTVT.

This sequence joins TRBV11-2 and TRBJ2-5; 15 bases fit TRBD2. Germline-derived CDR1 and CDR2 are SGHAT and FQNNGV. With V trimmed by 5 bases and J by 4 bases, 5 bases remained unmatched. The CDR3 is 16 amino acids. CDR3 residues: CASSRWTSGGGETQYF. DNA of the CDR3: TGTGCCAGCAGCCGCTGGACTAGCGGGGGGGGAGAGACCCAGTACTTC.

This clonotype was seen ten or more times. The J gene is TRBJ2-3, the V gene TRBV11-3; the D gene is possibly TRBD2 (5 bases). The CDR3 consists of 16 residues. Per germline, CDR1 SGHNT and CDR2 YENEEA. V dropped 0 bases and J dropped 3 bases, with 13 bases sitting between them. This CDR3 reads CASSLDEGRRTDTQYF. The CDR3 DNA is TGTGCCAGCAGCTTAGATGAGGGAAGAAGGACAGATACGCAGTATTTT.

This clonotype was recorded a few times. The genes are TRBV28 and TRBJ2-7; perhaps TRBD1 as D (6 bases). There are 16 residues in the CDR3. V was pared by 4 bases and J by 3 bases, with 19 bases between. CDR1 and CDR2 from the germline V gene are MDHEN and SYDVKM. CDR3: CASSYRMTGSHYEQYF. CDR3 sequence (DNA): TGTGCCAGCAGTTACCGGATGACAGGCTCCCACTACGAGCAGTACTTC.

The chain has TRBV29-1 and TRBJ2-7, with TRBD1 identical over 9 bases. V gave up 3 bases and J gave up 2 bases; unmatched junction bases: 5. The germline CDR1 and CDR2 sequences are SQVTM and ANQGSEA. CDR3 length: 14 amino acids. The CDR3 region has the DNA TGCAGCGTTGAGGGGGGACAGGGACCCTACGAGCAGTACTTC. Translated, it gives CSVEGGQGPYEQYF.

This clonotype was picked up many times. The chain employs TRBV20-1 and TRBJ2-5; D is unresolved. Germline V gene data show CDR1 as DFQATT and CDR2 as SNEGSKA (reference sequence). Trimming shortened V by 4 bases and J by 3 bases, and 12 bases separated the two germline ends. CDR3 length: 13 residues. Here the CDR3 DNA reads TGCAGTGCTACACGCAGCACCAAAGAGACCCAGTACTTC. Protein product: CSATRSTKETQYF.